A selection of T cell receptor beta chains follows, all from one sample in a study of blood T cells in healthy people across ages. TCRdb reprocessed the 5' RACE reads via MiXCR and lists one record per CDR3 protein. The table has roughly 720,000 distinct CDR3 sequences, approximately 53% seen once. The specimen sequenced was blood. These receptors originate from a man older than 75 in good health. Both conserved end residues are part of each CDR3. The order of the fields is J gene, D gene, CDR3 length, clone size, V gene, CDR3 protein, CDR3 DNA. The D gene is left open where the match is weak. The listing skips clone size in some rows; elsewhere it reads once, few, many or a size class.

j_call: TRBJ2-1
d_call: TRBD2
cdr3_length: 15
clone_size: -
v_call: TRBV2
cdr3_aa: CASSRTSGSQGEQFF
cdr3_nt: TGTGCCAGCAGCCGGACTAGCGGGAGCCAGGGAGAGCAGTTCTTC

j_call: TRBJ2-7
d_call: TRBD2
cdr3_length: 16
clone_size: -
v_call: TRBV6-5
cdr3_aa: CASSYSERLAGGEQYF
cdr3_nt: TGTGCCAGCAGTTACTCTGAGCGGCTAGCGGGGGGCGAGCAGTACTTC

j_call: TRBJ2-7
d_call: TRBD2
cdr3_length: 15
clone_size: few
v_call: TRBV29-1
cdr3_aa: CSVEDPGRDYYEQYF
cdr3_nt: TGCAGCGTTGAAGATCCCGGCAGGGACTACTACGAGCAGTACTTC

j_call: TRBJ2-2
d_call: TRBD2
cdr3_length: 20
clone_size: -
v_call: TRBV27
cdr3_aa: CASSSPRSGGRAVRTGELFF
cdr3_nt: TGTGCCAGCAGTTCCCCTCGCTCGGGCGGGAGGGCCGTTAGAACCGGGGAGCTGTTTTTT

j_call: TRBJ2-7
d_call: -
cdr3_length: 13
clone_size: -
v_call: TRBV7-9
cdr3_aa: CASSLGDFYEQYF
cdr3_nt: TGTGCCAGCAGCTTAGGGGACTTCTACGAGCAGTACTTC

j_call: TRBJ2-3
d_call: -
cdr3_length: 15
clone_size: -
v_call: TRBV20-1
cdr3_aa: CSAIARASMGDTQYF
cdr3_nt: TGCAGTGCTATAGCCAGGGCTAGCATGGGAGATACGCAGTATTTT

j_call: TRBJ2-1
d_call: TRBD2
cdr3_length: 17
clone_size: once
v_call: TRBV7-2
cdr3_aa: CASSLGRAGGPANEQFF
cdr3_nt: TGTGCCAGCAGCTTAGGTCGAGCGGGGGGGCCAGCGAATGAGCAGTTCTTC

j_call: TRBJ2-3
d_call: TRBD2
cdr3_length: 15
clone_size: -
v_call: TRBV27
cdr3_aa: CASSGRGGRSDTQYF
cdr3_nt: TGTGCCAGCAGTGGGCGGGGGGGACGTTCGGATACGCAGTATTTT

j_call: TRBJ2-7
d_call: -
cdr3_length: 17
clone_size: -
v_call: TRBV28
cdr3_aa: CASSSPGIGSGPYEQYF
cdr3_nt: TGTGCCAGCAGTTCCCCGGGGATTGGGAGCGGGCCCTACGAGCAGTACTTC

j_call: TRBJ2-1
d_call: TRBD2
cdr3_length: 14
clone_size: -
v_call: TRBV20-1
cdr3_aa: CSARLGVAGAEQFF
cdr3_nt: TGCAGTGCTAGACTCGGGGTAGCGGGAGCTGAGCAGTTCTTC

j_call: TRBJ1-5
d_call: TRBD1
cdr3_length: 19
clone_size: few
v_call: TRBV4-1
cdr3_aa: CASSPSTGGAWAGNQPQHF
cdr3_nt: TGCGCCAGCAGCCCCTCGACAGGGGGCGCTTGGGCGGGCAATCAGCCCCAGCATTTT

j_call: TRBJ1-1
d_call: TRBD1
cdr3_length: 15
clone_size: once
v_call: TRBV25-1
cdr3_aa: CASSRGTGEYTEAFF
cdr3_nt: TGTGCCAGCAGCAGGGGGACAGGGGAGTACACTGAAGCTTTCTTT

j_call: TRBJ2-3
d_call: -
cdr3_length: 11
clone_size: many
v_call: TRBV5-1
cdr3_aa: CASSFTDTQYF
cdr3_nt: TGTGCCAGCAGCTTCACAGATACGCAGTATTTT

j_call: TRBJ2-7
d_call: -
cdr3_length: 14
clone_size: -
v_call: TRBV5-1
cdr3_aa: CASSFWQDNYEQYF
cdr3_nt: TGCGCCAGCAGCTTCTGGCAGGACAACTACGAGCAGTACTTC

j_call: TRBJ2-7
d_call: TRBD2
cdr3_length: 15
clone_size: -
v_call: TRBV20-1
cdr3_aa: CSASRLPSGAYEQYF
cdr3_nt: TGCAGTGCTAGTCGGTTACCGAGCGGGGCCTACGAGCAGTACTTC

j_call: TRBJ2-7
d_call: -
cdr3_length: 15
clone_size: -
v_call: TRBV2
cdr3_aa: CASSDYGGSGYEQYF
cdr3_nt: TGTGCCAGCAGTGACTACGGCGGGTCGGGGTACGAGCAGTACTTC

j_call: TRBJ2-1
d_call: -
cdr3_length: 16
clone_size: -
v_call: TRBV12-3/TRBV12-4
cdr3_aa: CASSIGAPGGYNEQFF
cdr3_nt: TGTGCCAGCAGCATCGGGGCCCCCGGGGGCTACAATGAGCAGTTCTTC

j_call: TRBJ2-7
d_call: TRBD1
cdr3_length: 15
clone_size: few
v_call: TRBV3-1
cdr3_aa: CASSPEGTGDVEQYF
cdr3_nt: TGTGCCAGCAGCCCAGAAGGGACAGGGGACGTCGAGCAGTACTTC

j_call: TRBJ2-4
d_call: TRBD2
cdr3_length: 16
clone_size: -
v_call: TRBV6-1
cdr3_aa: CASSLPGLAMGDIQYF
cdr3_nt: TGTGCCAGCAGTTTACCGGGACTAGCCATGGGGGACATTCAGTACTTC

j_call: TRBJ2-1
d_call: TRBD2
cdr3_length: 15
clone_size: -
v_call: TRBV24-1
cdr3_aa: CATSGLTSGRNEQFF
cdr3_nt: TGTGCCACCAGTGGTCTGACCAGCGGGAGGAATGAGCAGTTCTTC

j_call: TRBJ1-1
d_call: TRBD1
cdr3_length: 14
clone_size: -
v_call: TRBV20-1
cdr3_aa: CSASPRDRDTEAFF
cdr3_nt: TGCAGTGCTAGCCCCCGCGACAGGGACACTGAAGCTTTCTTT

j_call: TRBJ1-2
d_call: TRBD1
cdr3_length: 15
clone_size: -
v_call: TRBV12-3/TRBV12-4
cdr3_aa: CASSPRTGQRSGYTF
cdr3_nt: TGTGCCAGCAGTCCCCGGACAGGTCAACGATCGGGCTACACCTTC

j_call: TRBJ1-1
d_call: TRBD1
cdr3_length: 14
clone_size: -
v_call: TRBV9
cdr3_aa: CASNPGQGSTDAFF
cdr3_nt: TGTGCCAGCAACCCCGGACAGGGGAGCACTGACGCTTTCTTT

j_call: TRBJ2-1
d_call: TRBD2
cdr3_length: 19
clone_size: -
v_call: TRBV6-1
cdr3_aa: CASSESSGRSSSWYNEQFF
cdr3_nt: TGTGCCAGCAGTGAGAGTAGCGGGAGGAGTTCCAGTTGGTACAATGAGCAGTTCTTC

j_call: TRBJ2-2
d_call: -
cdr3_length: 14
clone_size: -
v_call: TRBV12-5
cdr3_aa: CASGPRKNTGELFF
cdr3_nt: TGTGCTAGTGGCCCCCGGAAGAACACCGGGGAGCTGTTTTTT

j_call: TRBJ2-3
d_call: TRBD1
cdr3_length: 16
clone_size: few
v_call: TRBV11-2
cdr3_aa: CASSLRDRGVHRYAYF
cdr3_nt: TGTGCCAGCAGCCTCCGGGACAGGGGGGTCCACAGATACGCGTATTTT